This T cell receptor beta chain was captured in a study of blood T cells in healthy people across ages. Together with a sample-barcoded 5' primer, a J-beta primer mix was included in a second PCR lasting roughly 6 to 12 cycles. MiXCR was run by TCRdb on the 5' RACE reads, yielding one entry per CDR3 protein. The sample lists about 1.6 million distinct CDR3 sequences, roughly a third occurring once. This CDR3 contains 19 residues. J was trimmed by 7 bases and V by 1 base; bases with no gene match: 14. Germline CDR1 reads SGHRS; CDR2 reads YFSETQ. The source is a woman between 25 and 40 years old in good health. This chain connects TRBV5-1 to TRBJ2-1; TRBD2 matches 13 bases. The sample comprised blood. CDR3 sequence reads: CASSLTTAGTSGAWNEQFF. CDR3 DNA: TGCGCCAGCAGCTTGACTACGGCCGGGACTAGCGGGGCATGGAATGAGCAGTTCTTC.